Listed below are T cell receptor beta chains from one sample, sequenced in a study of cytomegalovirus exposure and HLA in healthy donors. TCRdb keeps only in-frame clones here, not all; method: immunoSEQ multiplex PCR. The sample comprises about 170,000 clones, roughly 84% of which are singletons, and 1.2% rests with the top ten. The specimen was PBMCs. These receptors all come from a boy aged 2 to 9 in good health and CMV-seronegative. Both conserved end residues are part of each CDR3. The order of the fields is V gene, clone size, J gene, D gene, CDR3 protein, CDR3 DNA. D genes are given only for firm matches. Rows give clone size only sometimes, using once, few, many, or a class for an expanded clone.

>TRBV6-5|NA|TRBJ2-1|TRBD1
CASKIDRGTYNEQFF
TGTGCCAGCAAGATAGACAGGGGAACCTACAATGAGCAGTTCTTC
>TRBV5-4|NA|TRBJ2-2|TRBD2
CASSWEAGGHTGELFF
TGTGCCAGCAGCTGGGAAGCGGGGGGGCACACCGGGGAGCTGTTTTTT
>TRBV10-2|NA|TRBJ2-3|TRBD2
CASTQGLAGGRGTQYF
TGCGCCAGCACACAGGGACTAGCGGGGGGCCGGGGTACGCAGTATTTT
>TRBV5-4|NA|TRBJ2-5|TRBD1
CASSTRQGSETQYF
TGTGCCAGCAGCACCCGACAGGGCTCGGAGACCCAGTACTTC
>TRBV5-1|NA|TRBJ2-1|TRBD1
CASSPGTDSYNEQFF
TGCGCCAGCAGCCCAGGGACAGACTCCTACAATGAGCAGTTCTTC
>TRBV5-1|NA|TRBJ1-1|NA
CASSLAGVHAITEAFF
TGCGCCAGCAGCTTGGCAGGGGTCCACGCGATCACTGAAGCTTTCTTT
>TRBV7-9|NA|TRBJ2-5|NA
CATRRVWGEETQYF
TGTGCCACCCGGAGGGTTTGGGGGGAAGAGACCCAGTACTTC
>TRBV10-3|NA|TRBJ1-1|TRBD1
CAISDRGSTEAFF
TGTGCCATCAGCGACAGGGGAAGCACTGAAGCTTTCTTT
>TRBV11-3|NA|TRBJ2-1|NA
CASSLDLGGGAGEQFF
TGTGCCAGCAGCTTAGATCTGGGTGGGGGGGCCGGTGAGCAGTTCTTC
>TRBV5-8|NA|TRBJ1-5|NA
CASSSREGGQPQHF
TGTGCCAGCAGCTCCCGGGAAGGAGGTCAGCCCCAGCATTTT
>TRBV27|NA|TRBJ1-2|NA
CASSLSRERPSDGYTF
TGTGCCAGCAGTTTATCGAGGGAGAGGCCTTCTGATGGCTACACCTTC
>TRBV9|NA|TRBJ2-1|TRBD2
CASSIDSGASSYNEQFF
TGTGCCAGCAGCATCGATAGCGGGGCTAGCTCCTACAATGAGCAGTTCTTC
>TRBV19|once|TRBJ1-2|NA
CASMGGYGYTF
TGTGCCAGTATGGGCGGGTATGGCTACACCTTC
>TRBV7-8|few|TRBJ2-5|TRBD2
CASSFSGRAPPETQYF
TGTGCCAGCAGCTTTAGCGGGAGGGCCCCGCCGGAGACCCAGTACTTC
>TRBV27|few|TRBJ2-6|NA
CASTPMWASGANVLTF
TGTGCCAGCACTCCTATGTGGGCTTCTGGGGCCAACGTCCTGACTTTC
>TRBV6-1|few|TRBJ2-1|TRBD2
CASSEGGGRWYNEQFF
TGTGCCAGCAGTGAAGGGGGGGGGAGATGGTACAATGAGCAGTTCTTC
>TRBV14|NA|TRBJ2-2|NA
CASSHEGGELFF
TGTGCCAGCAGCCACGAGGGCGGGGAGCTGTTTTTT
>TRBV9|NA|TRBJ2-1|TRBD2
CASSVGLAGVSYNEQFF
TGTGCCAGCAGCGTAGGCCTAGCGGGGGTCTCCTACAATGAGCAGTTCTTC
>TRBV21-1|NA|TRBJ1-5|NA
CASSNEGQGKGQPQHF
TGTGCCAGCAGCAATGAAGGACAGGGGAAGGGTCAGCCCCAGCATTTT
>TRBV30|NA|TRBJ1-1|NA
CAWSIGRNTEAFF
TGCGCCTGGTCAATCGGGAGGAACACTGAAGCTTTCTTT
>TRBV25-1|NA|TRBJ1-4|TRBD1
CASSASDRDEKLFF
TGTGCCAGCAGTGCTTCGGACAGGGATGAAAAACTGTTTTTT
>TRBV29-1|NA|TRBJ1-1|NA
CSVDSTGFMISAFF
TGCAGCGTTGATTCGACAGGATTTATGATATCGGCTTTCTTT
>TRBV7-3|NA|TRBJ2-1|TRBD2
CASSLRGGSRNEQFF
TGTGCCAGCAGCTTACGGGGCGGGAGCCGCAATGAGCAGTTCTTC
>TRBV11-3|NA|TRBJ2-1|TRBD2
CASSPPGGGPPFF
TGTGCCAGCAGCCCCCCGGGCGGGGGGCCGCCGTTCTTC
>TRBV29-1|NA|TRBJ2-1|NA
CSVEGGIDNNEQFF
TGCAGCGTTGAGGGCGGGATAGATAACAATGAGCAGTTCTTC
>TRBV7-6|NA|TRBJ1-6|NA
CASSLVPGDSPLHF
TGTGCCAGCAGCTTAGTCCCAGGGGATTCACCCCTCCACTTT
>TRBV6-1|NA|TRBJ1-2|TRBD1
CASSENRGHGYTF
TGTGCCAGCAGTGAAAACAGGGGGCATGGCTACACCTTC
>TRBV19|NA|TRBJ1-2|NA
CASSRGQRDYGYTF
TGTGCCAGTAGTCGCGGACAGCGAGACTATGGCTACACCTTC
>TRBV5-6|once|TRBJ1-2|NA
CASSLLGPSGYTF
TGTGCCAGCAGCTTGCTGGGGCCGTCTGGCTACACCTTC
>TRBV19|NA|TRBJ2-3|TRBD2
CASSGLASDTQYF
TGTGCCAGCTCGGGACTAGCATCAGATACGCAGTATTTT
>TRBV27|NA|TRBJ2-2|TRBD1
CASRRQGFGELFF
TGTGCCAGCAGGAGACAGGGTTTCGGGGAGCTGTTTTTT
>TRBV6-5|NA|TRBJ1-1|NA
CASSYSGRAEAFF
TGTGCCAGCAGTTATTCAGGGAGGGCTGAAGCTTTCTTT
>TRBV11-2|NA|TRBJ1-2|NA
CASSLGAIGSGGGYTF
TGTGCCAGCAGCTTAGGAGCTATAGGGTCAGGAGGGGGCTACACCTTC
>TRBV5-1|once|TRBJ1-1|NA
CASSLTQNTEAFF
TGCGCCAGCAGCTTGACACAGAACACTGAAGCTTTCTTT
>TRBV9|NA|TRBJ2-1|TRBD2
CASSRTSGGPREQFF
TGTGCCAGCAGCCGGACTAGCGGGGGGCCGCGTGAGCAGTTCTTC
>TRBV7-3|NA|TRBJ1-1|NA
CASSEGGNTEAFF
TGTGCCAGCAGCGAAGGAGGAAACACTGAAGCTTTCTTT
>TRBV4-1|NA|TRBJ1-5|NA
CASSQEYRNSNQPQHF
TGCGCCAGCAGCCAAGAATACAGGAATAGCAATCAGCCCCAGCATTTT
>TRBV7-8|NA|TRBJ2-2|TRBD2
CASSSGSGGTGELFF
TGTGCCAGCAGCAGCGGGAGTGGAGGGACCGGGGAGCTGTTTTTT
>TRBV30|NA|TRBJ1-4|NA
CAWSVGLLGEKLFF
TGTGCCTGGAGCGTGGGGCTCCTGGGTGAAAAACTGTTTTTT
>TRBV9|NA|TRBJ2-1|NA
CASSVDWVPQNEQFF
TGTGCCAGCAGCGTTGACTGGGTACCTCAAAATGAGCAGTTCTTC
>TRBV4-2|NA|TRBJ1-6|NA
CASSQEGAGSPLHF
TGTGCCAGCAGCCAAGAGGGCGCCGGTTCACCCCTCCACTTT
>TRBV9|NA|TRBJ1-1|TRBD1
CASSPEKGANTEAFF
TGTGCCAGCAGCCCAGAGAAGGGGGCAAACACTGAAGCTTTCTTT
>TRBV30|NA|TRBJ2-1|TRBD2
CAWSVGLPGLAAYNEQFF
TGTGCCTGGAGTGTGGGGCTTCCGGGACTAGCGGCCTACAATGAGCAGTTCTTC
>TRBV14|NA|TRBJ1-5|NA
CASSQDSPGINRDQPQHF
TGTGCCAGCAGCCAAGATTCCCCCGGGATAAATCGGGATCAGCCCCAGCATTTT
>TRBV7-7|once|TRBJ2-3|NA
CASSLAESDTQYF
TGTGCTAGCAGCTTAGCGGAGTCAGATACGCAGTATTTT
>TRBV6-1|NA|TRBJ1-1|NA
CASSWSFNTEAFF
TGTGCCAGCAGTTGGAGCTTTAACACTGAAGCTTTCTTT
>TRBV5-4|NA|TRBJ1-1|NA
CASSRAGEKAFF
TGTGCCAGCAGCCGGGCGGGTGAGAAAGCTTTCTTT
>TRBV27|few|TRBJ2-3|TRBD2
CASRLAGGPTDTQYF
TGTGCCAGCAGACTAGCGGGAGGGCCCACAGATACGCAGTATTTT
>TRBV14|NA|TRBJ2-7|TRBD2
CASSQDLAAYEQYF
TGTGCCAGCAGCCAAGATCTAGCGGCCTACGAGCAGTACTTC
>TRBV7-2|NA|TRBJ2-7|NA
CASSFENGPYEQYF
TGTGCCAGCAGCTTTGAAAATGGGCCCTACGAGCAGTACTTC
>TRBV19|NA|TRBJ1-2|NA
CASSISSGVDYGYTF
TGTGCCAGTAGTATCTCGTCCGGTGTGGACTATGGCTACACCTTC
>TRBV5-4|NA|TRBJ2-5|TRBD1
CASSFGDRPETQYF
TGTGCCAGCAGCTTTGGGGACAGGCCAGAGACCCAGTACTTC
>TRBV6-6|NA|TRBJ1-2|NA
CASRLRSYGYTF
TGTGCCAGCAGACTTCGGTCGTATGGCTACACCTTC
>TRBV4-3|once|TRBJ2-1|TRBD2
CASSQEGLAGTHEQFF
TGCGCCAGCAGCCAAGAAGGGCTAGCGGGAACTCATGAGCAGTTCTTC
>TRBV6-5|NA|TRBJ2-2|TRBD2
CASTMRGGGELFF
TGTGCCAGCACCATGCGGGGGGGCGGGGAGCTGTTTTTT
>TRBV7-9|NA|TRBJ1-2|TRBD1
CASSPQGARLAGYTF
TGTGCCAGCAGCCCGCAGGGGGCCCGACTGGCTGGCTACACCTTC
>TRBV28|once|TRBJ2-7|TRBD1
CASSTDRVSYEQYF
TGTGCCAGCAGCACGGACAGGGTCTCCTACGAGCAGTACTTC
>TRBV7-2|NA|TRBJ2-1|TRBD2
CASSLDWSSGRNEQFF
TGTGCCAGCAGCTTAGATTGGTCTAGCGGGAGGAATGAGCAGTTCTTC
>TRBV9|few|TRBJ2-3|TRBD2
CASSVAGLAGGPGDTQYF
TGTGCCAGCAGCGTAGCGGGACTAGCGGGGGGGCCCGGCGATACGCAGTATTTT